The next 15 T cell receptor beta chains were all read from a single sample in a study of blood T cell repertoires in COVID-19. The repertoire was sequenced with immunoSEQ multiplex PCR; TCRdb's copy has only in-frame clones and lacks some. Among about 100,000 clones, more than 85% were seen once, and the ten largest hold 6.5% to 8%. Sequencing input: peripheral blood. Source of these receptors: a young man in a cohort sampled during active COVID-19.

The chain uses TRBV6-2 or TRBV6-3 and TRBJ2-7; 7 bases map to TRBD2. The CDR3 spans 14 residues. J lost 0 bases, V lost 6 bases, and 5 bases had no gene match. CDR1 is MNHEY, CDR2 SVGEGT, per germline. The CDR3 nucleotides are TGTGCCAGCAGCTTAATAGCGGGCTCCTACGAGCAGTACTTC. Its translation: CASSLIAGSYEQYF.

V and J are TRBV7-2 and TRBJ2-7, with TRBD1 identical over 8 bases. Germline CDR1 and CDR2: SGHTA and FQGNSA. The CDR3 is made up of 15 amino acids. The trim removed 5 bases at V and 1 base at J, leaving 7 bases unmatched. The CDR3 loop is CASSAAGGSSYEQYF. The CDR3, as DNA: TGTGCCAGCAGCGCTGCAGGGGGCTCGTCCTACGAGCAGTACTTC.

In this sample, this clone turned up once. The V and J genes are TRBV10-3 and TRBJ2-3; TRBD2 matches at 7 bases. This CDR3 comprises 17 residues. V was clipped by 6 bases and J by 2 bases; unmatched bases: 14. CDR1 is ENHRY, CDR2 SYGVKD, per germline. Here the CDR3 DNA reads TGTGCCATCAGGGGGATACCGGGGGGAAGGGACACAGATACGCAGTATTTT. This codes for CAIRGIPGGRDTDTQYF.

The rearrangement uses TRBV10-3 and TRBJ2-7; 11 nucleotides match TRBD2. Germline lookup yields CDR1 ENHRY and CDR2 SYGVKD. The CDR3 has 14 residues. Trimming cost V 6 bases and J 1 base; bases outside gene matches: 2. The CDR3 is CAIRGLADSYEQYF. The DNA for the CDR3 is TGTGCCATCAGGGGACTAGCGGATTCCTACGAGCAGTACTTC.

The chain has TRBV7-8 and TRBJ1-2, with D unclear. Germline V gene sequence: CDR1 SGHVS, CDR2 FQNEAQ. The CDR3 contains 15 residues. Trimming cost V 2 bases and J 3 bases, with 13 bases left between them. As DNA, the CDR3 is TGTGCCAGCAGCTTACTACGCCTCTTACACTATGGCTACACCTTC. Its protein product is CASSLLRLLHYGYTF.

This chain uses TRBV28 with TRBJ1-3, with D perhaps TRBD1 (6 bases). The V end was cut by 8 bases, the J end by 5 bases, with 28 bases between. CDR1 and CDR2 (germline): MDHEN, SYDVKM. The CDR3 has 18 amino acids. The CDR3 loop is CASGTGTMGRGRRNTIYF. CDR3 in DNA: TGTGCCAGCGGCACCGGGACAATGGGTCGTGGTAGGCGAAACACCATATATTTT. Full variable domain (outside the CDR3, taken from reference TRBV28 and TRBJ1-3): DVKVTQSSRYLVKRTGEKVFLECVQDMDHENMFWYRQDPGLGLRLIYFSYDVKMKEKGDIPEGYSVSREKKERFSLILESASTNQTSMYLCASGTGTMGRGRRNTIYFGEGSWLTVV.

The CDR3 nucleotides read TGTGCCAGTAGTACCCATAAACAGGGTGAGGGATCCTATGGCTACACCTTC. Protein sequence: CASSTHKQGEGSYGYTF. The rearrangement links TRBV19 to TRBJ1-2; a possible D gene is TRBD1 (6 bases). The CDR3 runs 17 residues. The V and J ends lost 4 bases and 4 bases respectively, with 22 bases between them. The germline CDR1 and CDR2 sequences are LNHDA and SQIVND (reference sequence).

The chain combines TRBV11-2 with TRBJ1-1; D might be TRBD1 (5 bases). Germline V gene sequence: CDR1 SGHAT, CDR2 FQNNGV. With 6 bases removed from V and 4 bases from J, the gap between germline ends came to 15 bases. The CDR3 covers 14 residues. For the CDR3, the DNA is TGTGCCAGCAGGCGGGACTGGCAGAGCACTGAAGCTTTCTTT. Protein product: CASRRDWQSTEAFF.

The V call is TRBV28, the J call TRBJ2-1; 9 bases are shared with TRBD1. In germline, CDR1 is MDHEN, CDR2 SYDVKM. The ends lost 4 bases at V and 9 bases at J; junction bases unmatched: 16. This CDR3 has 17 residues. The CDR3 sequence is CASSYAAGTGYTGEQFF. CDR3 sequence (DNA): TGTGCCAGCAGTTACGCAGCCGGGACAGGGTACACCGGTGAGCAGTTCTTC. The complete variable domain, with remaining parts taken from reference TRBV28 and TRBJ2-1, reads DVKVTQSSRYLVKRTGEKVFLECVQDMDHENMFWYRQDPGLGLRLIYFSYDVKMKEKGDIPEGYSVSREKKERFSLILESASTNQTSMYLCASSYAAGTGYTGEQFFGPGTRLTVL.

The chain recombines TRBV11-2 with TRBJ2-5; 11 nucleotides agree with TRBD2. The CDR3 sequence is 17 residues long. With 0 bases clipped from V and 7 bases from J, the junction kept 10 bases outside the gene matches. Germline CDR1 is SGHAT and CDR2 is FQNNGV. Here the CDR3 reads CASSLDQASGGRGTQYF. CDR3 bases: TGTGCCAGCAGCTTAGATCAGGCTAGCGGGGGGCGGGGGACCCAGTACTTC.

The V and J genes are TRBV19 and TRBJ2-1; TRBD1 is a possible D gene (6 bases). The V gene lost 4 bases and the J gene lost 4 bases, with 11 bases spanning the gap. The length of the CDR3 is 14 residues. Germline V lookup: CDR1 LNHDA, CDR2 SQIVND (reference sequence). The CDR3 region has the DNA TGTGCCAGTAGTACCGGACAGAAGTACAATGAGCAGTTCTTC. The encoded protein is CASSTGQKYNEQFF.

The CDR3 region has the DNA TGCAGCGTTGGATGGAGGGAGGAGACCCAGTACTTC. Protein sequence: CSVGWREETQYF. J is TRBJ2-5 and V is TRBV29-1, with D perhaps TRBD2 (6 bases). CDR1 is SQVTM and CDR2 is ANQGSEA in the germline V gene. The CDR3 length is 12 residues. Trimming cost V 4 bases and J 5 bases, with 11 bases left between them.

CDR3 protein: CASSLGTGRGSSGNTIYF. CDR3 DNA: TGTGCCAGCAGCTTGGGCACGGGGAGGGGAAGCTCTGGAAACACCATATATTTT. This sequence joins TRBV5-4 and TRBJ1-3; D may be TRBD1 (5 bases). Deletions cut 0 bases from V and 0 bases from J, with 16 bases between. The CDR3 runs 18 residues. Germline V CDR1 and CDR2: SGHNT, YYREEE (reference sequence). Variable domain in full (rest from reference TRBV5-4 and TRBJ1-3): ETGVTQSPTHLIKTRGQQVTLRCSSQSGHNTVSWYQQALGQGPQFIFQYYREEENGRGNFPPRFSGLQFPNYSSELNVNALELDDSALYLCASSLGTGRGSSGNTIYFGEGSWLTVV.

The chain carries TRBV21-1 and TRBJ1-5. TRBV21-1 is tagged as a pseudogene. The CDR3 totals 12 residues. The CDR3 bases are TGTGCCAGCAGCAAATTTCTACAGCCCCAGCATTTT. Amino acids: CASSKFLQPQHF.

This clone is a singleton in its sample. V usage is TRBV13 and J usage is TRBJ2-7, with a weak D call TRBD2 (6 bases). Germline V gene sequence: CDR1 PRHDT, CDR2 FYEKMQ (reference sequence). V lost 1 base and J lost 6, with 19 bases in between. This CDR3 is 16 amino acids long. This CDR3 is CASSLEASVYPPEQYF. The DNA for the CDR3 is TGTGCCAGCAGCTTAGAAGCTAGCGTCTACCCTCCCGAGCAGTACTTC.